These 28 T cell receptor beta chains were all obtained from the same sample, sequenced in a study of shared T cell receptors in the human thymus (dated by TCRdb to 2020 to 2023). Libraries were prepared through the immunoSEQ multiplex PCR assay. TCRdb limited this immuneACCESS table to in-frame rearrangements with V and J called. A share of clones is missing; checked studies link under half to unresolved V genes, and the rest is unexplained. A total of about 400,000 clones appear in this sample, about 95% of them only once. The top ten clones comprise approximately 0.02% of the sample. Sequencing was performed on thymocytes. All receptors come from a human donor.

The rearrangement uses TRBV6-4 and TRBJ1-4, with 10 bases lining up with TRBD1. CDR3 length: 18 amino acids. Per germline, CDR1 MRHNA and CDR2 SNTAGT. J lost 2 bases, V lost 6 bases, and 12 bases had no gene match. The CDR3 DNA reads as TGTGCCAGCAGCTTGGGACAGGGGAAGGAGGAGACTAATGAAAAACTGTTTTTT. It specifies CASSLGQGKEETNEKLFF.

The CDR3: CASSAASWGYNEQFF. CDR3 DNA sequence: TGCGCCAGCAGCGCCGCTAGCTGGGGGTACAATGAGCAGTTCTTC. The rearrangement joins TRBV5-1 to TRBJ2-1; D is possibly TRBD1 or TRBD2 (5 bases each). The germline CDR1 and CDR2 sequences are SGHRS and YFSETQ. The CDR3 spans 15 residues. The V and J ends lost 4 bases and 4 bases respectively, with 15 bases between them.

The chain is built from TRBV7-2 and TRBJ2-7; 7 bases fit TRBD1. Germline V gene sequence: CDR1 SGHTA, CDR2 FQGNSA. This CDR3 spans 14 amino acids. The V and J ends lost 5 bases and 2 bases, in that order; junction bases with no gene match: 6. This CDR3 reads CASSPDRATYEQYF. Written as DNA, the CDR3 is TGTGCCAGCAGCCCCGACAGGGCCACCTACGAGCAGTACTTC. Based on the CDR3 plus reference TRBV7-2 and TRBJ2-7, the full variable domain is GAGVSQSPSNKVTEKGKDVELRCDPISGHTALYWYRQSLGQGLEFLIYFQGNSAPDKSGLPSDRFSAERTGGSVSTLTIQRTQQEDSAVYLCASSPDRATYEQYFGPGTRLTVT.

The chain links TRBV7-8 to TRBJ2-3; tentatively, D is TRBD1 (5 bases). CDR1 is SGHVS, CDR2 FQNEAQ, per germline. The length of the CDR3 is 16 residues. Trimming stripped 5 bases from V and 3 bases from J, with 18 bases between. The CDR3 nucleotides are TGTGCCAGCAGCCCACTCTCCAGGGCTAGGACAGATACGCAGTATTTT. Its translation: CASSPLSRARTDTQYF. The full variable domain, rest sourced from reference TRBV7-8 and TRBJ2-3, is GAGVSQSPRYKVAKRGQDVALRCDPISGHVSLFWYQQALGQGPEFLTYFQNEAQLDKSGLPSDRFFAERPEGSVSTLKIQRTQQEDSAVYLCASSPLSRARTDTQYFGPGTRLTVL.

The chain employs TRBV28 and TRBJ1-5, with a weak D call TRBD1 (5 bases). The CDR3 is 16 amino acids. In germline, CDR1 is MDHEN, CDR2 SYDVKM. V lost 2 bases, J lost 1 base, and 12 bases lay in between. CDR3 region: CASSLEGLPSNQPQHF. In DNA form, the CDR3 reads TGTGCCAGCAGTTTAGAGGGGCTACCCAGCAATCAGCCCCAGCATTTT.

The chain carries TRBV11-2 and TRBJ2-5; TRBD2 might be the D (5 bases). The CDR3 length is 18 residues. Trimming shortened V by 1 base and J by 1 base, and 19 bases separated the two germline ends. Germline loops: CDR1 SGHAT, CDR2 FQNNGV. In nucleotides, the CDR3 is TGTGCCAGCAGCTTAGGCCCCTACGGGGAGAGGCTCCAAGAGACCCAGTACTTC. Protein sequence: CASSLGPYGERLQETQYF.

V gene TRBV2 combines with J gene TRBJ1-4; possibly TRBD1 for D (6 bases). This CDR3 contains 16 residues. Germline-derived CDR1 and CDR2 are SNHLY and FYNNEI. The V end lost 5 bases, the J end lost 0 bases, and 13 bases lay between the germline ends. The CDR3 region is CASSKGTRATNEKLFF. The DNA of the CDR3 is TGTGCCAGCAGTAAAGGGACACGCGCAACTAATGAAAAACTGTTTTTT.

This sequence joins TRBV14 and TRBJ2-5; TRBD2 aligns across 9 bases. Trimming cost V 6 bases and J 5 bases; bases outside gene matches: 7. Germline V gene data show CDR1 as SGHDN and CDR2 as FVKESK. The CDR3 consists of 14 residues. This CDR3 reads CASRPGAGGETQYF. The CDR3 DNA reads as TGTGCCAGCAGACCCGGGGCGGGAGGGGAGACCCAGTACTTC.

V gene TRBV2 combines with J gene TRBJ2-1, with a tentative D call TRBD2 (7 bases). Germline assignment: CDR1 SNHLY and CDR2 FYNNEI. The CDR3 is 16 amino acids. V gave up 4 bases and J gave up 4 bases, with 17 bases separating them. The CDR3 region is CASSVWDTGGYNEQFF. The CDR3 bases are TGTGCCAGCAGTGTATGGGACACCGGGGGGTACAATGAGCAGTTCTTC.

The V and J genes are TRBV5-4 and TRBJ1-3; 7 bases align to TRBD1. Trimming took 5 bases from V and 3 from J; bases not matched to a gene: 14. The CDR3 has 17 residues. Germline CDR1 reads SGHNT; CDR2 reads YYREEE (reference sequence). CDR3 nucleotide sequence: TGTGCCAGCAGTTGCAGAACCCCAGGGGGTAGTGGAAACACCATATATTTT. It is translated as CASSCRTPGGSGNTIYF.

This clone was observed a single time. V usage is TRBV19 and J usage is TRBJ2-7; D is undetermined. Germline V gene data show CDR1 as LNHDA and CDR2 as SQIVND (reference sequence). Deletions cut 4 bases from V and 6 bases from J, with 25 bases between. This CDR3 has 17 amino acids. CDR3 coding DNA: TGTGCCAGTAGTACCCACAGCCCGACGTCGCCGAGCAGCGAGCAGTACTTC. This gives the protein CASSTHSPTSPSSEQYF.

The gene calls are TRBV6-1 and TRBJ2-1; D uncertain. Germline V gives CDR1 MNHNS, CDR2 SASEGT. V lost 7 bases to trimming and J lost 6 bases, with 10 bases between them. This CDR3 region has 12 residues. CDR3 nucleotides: TGTGCCAGCAATTTAGGTGGCAATGAGCAGTTCTTC. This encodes CASNLGGNEQFF.

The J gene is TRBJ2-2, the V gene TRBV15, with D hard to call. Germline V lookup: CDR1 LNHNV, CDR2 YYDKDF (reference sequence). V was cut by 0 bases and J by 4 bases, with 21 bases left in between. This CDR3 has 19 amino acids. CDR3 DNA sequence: TGTGCCACCAGCAGAGACCCGAGAGGCCCACTATCTTCCACCGGGGAGCTGTTTTTT. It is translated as CATSRDPRGPLSSTGELFF.

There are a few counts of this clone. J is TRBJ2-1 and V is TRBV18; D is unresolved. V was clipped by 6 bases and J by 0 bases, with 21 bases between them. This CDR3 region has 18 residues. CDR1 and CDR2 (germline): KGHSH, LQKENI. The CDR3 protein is CASSPGQTLSRSYNEQFF. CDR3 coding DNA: TGTGCCAGCTCCCCCGGGCAGACCCTCTCACGCTCCTACAATGAGCAGTTCTTC.

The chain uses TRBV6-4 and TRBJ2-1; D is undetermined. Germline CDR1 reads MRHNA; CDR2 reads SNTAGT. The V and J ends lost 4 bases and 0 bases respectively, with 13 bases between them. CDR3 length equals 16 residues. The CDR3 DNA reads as TGTGCCAGCAGTGTTGCGGCGCCCAGCTCCTACAATGAGCAGTTCTTC. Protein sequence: CASSVAAPSSYNEQFF.

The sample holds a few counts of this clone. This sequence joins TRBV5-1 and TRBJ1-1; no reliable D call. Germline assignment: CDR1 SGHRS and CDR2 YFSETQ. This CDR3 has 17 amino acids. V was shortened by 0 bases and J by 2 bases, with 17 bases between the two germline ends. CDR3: CASSLVQPHSINTEAFF. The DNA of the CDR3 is TGCGCCAGCAGCTTGGTACAGCCACACTCGATAAACACTGAAGCTTTCTTT.

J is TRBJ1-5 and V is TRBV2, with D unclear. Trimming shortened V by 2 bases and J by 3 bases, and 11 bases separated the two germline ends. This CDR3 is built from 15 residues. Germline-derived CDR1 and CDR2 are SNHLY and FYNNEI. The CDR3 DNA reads TGTGCCAGCAGTGAAAGGAGACACAACAATCAGCCCCAGCATTTT. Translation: CASSERRHNNQPQHF.

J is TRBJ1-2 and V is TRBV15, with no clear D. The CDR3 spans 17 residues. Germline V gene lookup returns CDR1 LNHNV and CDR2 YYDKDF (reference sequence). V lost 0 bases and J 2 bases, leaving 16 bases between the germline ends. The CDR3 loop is CATSRDRWEVRNYGYTF. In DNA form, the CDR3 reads TGTGCCACCAGCAGAGATCGGTGGGAGGTGCGGAACTATGGCTACACCTTC.

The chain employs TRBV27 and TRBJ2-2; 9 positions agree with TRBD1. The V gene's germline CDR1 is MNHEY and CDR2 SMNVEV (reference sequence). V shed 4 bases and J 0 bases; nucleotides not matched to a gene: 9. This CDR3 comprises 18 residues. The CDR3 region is CASSSPRQGDSNTGELFF. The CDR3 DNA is TGTGCCAGCAGTTCCCCGAGACAGGGGGACTCGAACACCGGGGAGCTGTTTTTT.

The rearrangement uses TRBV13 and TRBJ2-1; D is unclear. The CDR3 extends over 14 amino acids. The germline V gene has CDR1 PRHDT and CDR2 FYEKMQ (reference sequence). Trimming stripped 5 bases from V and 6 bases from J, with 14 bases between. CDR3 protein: CASSPRPRSNEQFF. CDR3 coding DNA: TGTGCCAGCAGCCCACGCCCCCGAAGCAATGAGCAGTTCTTC. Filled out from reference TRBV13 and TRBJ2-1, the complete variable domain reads AAGVIQSPRHLIKEKRETATLKCYPIPRHDTVYWYQQGPGQDPQFLISFYEKMQSDKGSIPDRFSAQQFSDYHSELNMSSLELGDSALYFCASSPRPRSNEQFFGPGTRLTVL.

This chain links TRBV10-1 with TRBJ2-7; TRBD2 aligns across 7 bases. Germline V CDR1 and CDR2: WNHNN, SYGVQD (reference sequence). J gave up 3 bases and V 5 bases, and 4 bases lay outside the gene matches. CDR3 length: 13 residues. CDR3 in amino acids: CASSSGIVYEQYF. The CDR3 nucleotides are TGCGCCAGCAGTAGCGGGATTGTCTACGAGCAGTACTTC.

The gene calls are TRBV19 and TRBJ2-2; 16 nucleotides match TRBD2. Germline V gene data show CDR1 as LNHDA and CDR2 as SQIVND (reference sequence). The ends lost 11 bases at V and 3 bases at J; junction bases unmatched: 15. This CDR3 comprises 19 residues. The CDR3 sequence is CASQGGLAGGTRHTGELFF. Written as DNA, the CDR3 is TGTGCCTCCCAAGGGGGACTAGCGGGAGGGACTAGGCACACCGGGGAGCTGTTTTTT.

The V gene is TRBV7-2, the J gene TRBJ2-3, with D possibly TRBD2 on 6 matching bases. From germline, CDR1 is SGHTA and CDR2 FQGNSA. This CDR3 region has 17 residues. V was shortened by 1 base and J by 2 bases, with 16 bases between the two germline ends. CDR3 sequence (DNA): TGTGCCAGCAGCTTAGTTGTGGGACGGGAGTCCACAGATACGCAGTATTTT. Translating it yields CASSLVVGRESTDTQYF.

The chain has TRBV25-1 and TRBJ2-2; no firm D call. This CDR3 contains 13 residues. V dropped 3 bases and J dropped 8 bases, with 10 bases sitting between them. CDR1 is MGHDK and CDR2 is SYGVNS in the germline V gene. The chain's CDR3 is CASSESGRGELFF. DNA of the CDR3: TGTGCCAGCAGTGAGAGTGGGCGAGGGGAGCTGTTTTTT.

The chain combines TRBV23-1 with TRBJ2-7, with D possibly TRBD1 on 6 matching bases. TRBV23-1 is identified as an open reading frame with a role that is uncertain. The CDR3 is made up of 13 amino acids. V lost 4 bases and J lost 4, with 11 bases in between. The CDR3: CASSLRRGYEQYF. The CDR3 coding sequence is TGCGCCAGCAGTCTGCGCAGGGGATACGAGCAGTACTTC.

CDR3 nucleotide sequence: TGCAGCGCCCGACAGGGCCTCAATCAGCCCCAGCATTTT. It codes for CSARQGLNQPQHF. The chain carries TRBV29-1 and TRBJ1-5; TRBD1 matches 7 bases. CDR3 size: 13 residues. The V segment lost 7 bases and the J segment 3 bases; nucleotides outside the gene matches: 6. Germline V CDR1 and CDR2: SQVTM, ANQGSEA.

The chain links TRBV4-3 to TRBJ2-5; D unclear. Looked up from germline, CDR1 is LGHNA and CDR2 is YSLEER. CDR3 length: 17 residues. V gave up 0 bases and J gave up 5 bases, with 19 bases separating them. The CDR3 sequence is CASSQDHKVALKETQYF. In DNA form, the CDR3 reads TGCGCCAGCAGCCAAGACCATAAAGTAGCATTAAAGGAGACCCAGTACTTC.

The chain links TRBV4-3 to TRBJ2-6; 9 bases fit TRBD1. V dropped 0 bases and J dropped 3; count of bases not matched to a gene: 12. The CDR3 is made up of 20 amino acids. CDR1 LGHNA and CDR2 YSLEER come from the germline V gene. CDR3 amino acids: CASSQDPITGGAYGANVLTF. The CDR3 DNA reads TGCGCCAGCAGCCAAGACCCTATAACAGGGGGCGCGTATGGGGCCAACGTCCTGACTTTC.